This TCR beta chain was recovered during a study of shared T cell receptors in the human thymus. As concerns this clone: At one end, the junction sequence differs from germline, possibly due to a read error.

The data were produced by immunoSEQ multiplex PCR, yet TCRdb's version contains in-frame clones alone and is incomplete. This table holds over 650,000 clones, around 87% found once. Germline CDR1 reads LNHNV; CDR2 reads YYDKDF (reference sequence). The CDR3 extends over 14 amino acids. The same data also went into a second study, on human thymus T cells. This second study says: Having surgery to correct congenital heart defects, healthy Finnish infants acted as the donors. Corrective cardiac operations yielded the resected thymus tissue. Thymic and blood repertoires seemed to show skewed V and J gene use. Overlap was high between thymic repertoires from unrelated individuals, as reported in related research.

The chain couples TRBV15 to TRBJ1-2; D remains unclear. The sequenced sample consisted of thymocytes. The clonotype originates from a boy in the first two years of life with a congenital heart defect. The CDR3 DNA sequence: TGTGCCACCAGCAGAGGTGTCACCCACTATGGCTATACCTTC. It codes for CATSRGVTHYGYTF.